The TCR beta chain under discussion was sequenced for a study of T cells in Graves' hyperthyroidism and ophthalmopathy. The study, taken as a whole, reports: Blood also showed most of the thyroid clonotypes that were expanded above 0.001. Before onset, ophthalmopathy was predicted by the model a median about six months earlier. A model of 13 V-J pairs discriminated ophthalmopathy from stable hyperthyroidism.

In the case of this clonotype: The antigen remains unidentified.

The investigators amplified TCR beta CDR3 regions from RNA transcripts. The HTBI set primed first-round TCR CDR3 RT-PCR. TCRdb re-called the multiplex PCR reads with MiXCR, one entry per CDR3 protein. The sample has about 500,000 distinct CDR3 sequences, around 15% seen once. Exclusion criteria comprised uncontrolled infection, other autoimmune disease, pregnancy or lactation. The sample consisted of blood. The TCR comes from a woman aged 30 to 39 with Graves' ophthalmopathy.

CDR3 protein: CASSQGSGSPYEQYF. In DNA form, the CDR3 reads TGTGCCAGCAGCCAAGGGTCTGGGAGTCCCTACGAGCAGTACTTC. The chain joins TRBV4-2 to TRBJ2-7, with D possibly TRBD2 on 5 matching bases. CDR3 size: 15 residues. Germline assignment: CDR1 LGHNA and CDR2 YNFKEQ. V was pared by 1 base and J by 2 bases, with 12 bases between.